A selection of T cell receptor beta chains follows, all from one sample in a study of T cells after yellow fever vaccination. Each CDR3 protein is one row after TCRdb ran MiXCR on the 5' RACE reads. The table lists about 370,000 distinct CDR3 sequences, around 10% of them singletons, with about 17% in the top ten. The specimen was PBMCs, collected on the day of the first yellow fever vaccination. The source is a young man who received the YFV17D yellow fever vaccine. Each CDR3 is given with its conserved first and last residue. D genes are given only for firm matches. Expanded clones are given a class, and other clones once, few, many or no size at all.

D | J | size | V | DNA | CDR3
. | TRBJ2-3 | . | TRBV12-3/TRBV12-4 | TGTGCCAGCGGGCCGAGACTAGTTACAGATACGCAGTATTTT | CASGPRLVTDTQYF
TRBD2 | TRBJ2-3 | . | TRBV5-1 | TGCGCCAGCAGCTCCGGACTAGCGGGGGGGCCCGATACGCAGTATTTT | CASSSGLAGGPDTQYF
TRBD2 | TRBJ2-3 | . | TRBV7-9 | TGTGCCAGCAGCGCCCGGACTAGCGGGACCGGGGATGGTACGCAGTATTTT | CASSARTSGTGDGTQYF
TRBD2 | TRBJ2-3 | . | TRBV5-1 | TGCGCCAGCAGCCTCGGCAGCGGGGGGGTTGCAGATACGCAGTATTTT | CASSLGSGGVADTQYF
. | TRBJ2-3 | few | TRBV12-3/TRBV12-4 | TGTGCCAGCACCCCCAGGCCCCCCGCAGATACGCAGTATTTT | CASTPRPPADTQYF
. | TRBJ2-7 | many | TRBV21-1 | . | CASSKVGGGSSYEQYF
. | TRBJ2-5 | . | TRBV5-1 | TGCGCCAGCAGCTTTACCGGGCCCTCGGAGTGGGAGACCCAGTACTTC | CASSFTGPSEWETQYF
. | TRBJ1-1 | few | TRBV2 | TGTGCCAGCAATAGGGAAGCGATGAACACTGAAGCTTTCTTT | CASNREAMNTEAFF
. | TRBJ2-6 | . | TRBV18 | TGTGCCAGCTCAGCAGAGGAAGGGGCCAACGTCCTGACTTTC | CASSAEEGANVLTF
TRBD1 | TRBJ1-1 | few | TRBV9 | TGTGCCAGCACAGGGGGGTCGAACACTGAAGCTTTCTTT | CASTGGSNTEAFF
. | TRBJ2-2 | . | TRBV15 | TGTGCCACCAGCAGAGGGGACGGAGACACCGGGGAGCTGTTTTTT | CATSRGDGDTGELFF
. | TRBJ2-1 | many | TRBV6-2/TRBV6-3 | TGTGCCAGCAGTTACGGCGGGGGCCTGAGCTCCTACAATGAGCAGTTCTTC | CASSYGGGLSSYNEQFF
. | TRBJ2-1 | . | TRBV7-2 | TGTGCCAGCAGCCCCTTCCAGGTTTTGAATGAGCAGTTCTTC | CASSPFQVLNEQFF
. | TRBJ2-3 | few | TRBV20-1 | TGCAGTGCGGAAGCTAGCGCTCGCACAGATACGCAGTATTTT | CSAEASARTDTQYF
TRBD2 | TRBJ2-3 | . | TRBV7-2 | TGTGCCAGCAGCCCTACTAGCGTCACAGATACGCAGTATTTT | CASSPTSVTDTQYF
. | TRBJ2-5 | . | TRBV4-1 | TGCGCCAGCAGCCAAGATCCGGCCGGCTCGGAGACCCAGTACTTC | CASSQDPAGSETQYF
. | TRBJ1-5 | few | TRBV6-2/TRBV6-3 | TGTGCCAGCAGTTACTTTTCAGAAGCTAATCAGCCCCAGCATTTT | CASSYFSEANQPQHF
. | TRBJ2-7 | . | TRBV11-2 | TGTGCCAGCAGCCCCCAGGGAGTTTCCTACGAGCAGTACTTC | CASSPQGVSYEQYF
. | TRBJ2-7 | . | TRBV10-1 | TGCGCCAGCAGTGAGATAGTTTCCGAGCAGTACTTC | CASSEIVSEQYF
. | TRBJ1-2 | . | TRBV29-1 | TGCAGCGTTGACGAGGGAGGGGTTTTGAGTTATGGCTACACCTTC | CSVDEGGVLSYGYTF
. | TRBJ2-2 | few | TRBV5-5 | TGTGCCAGCGGCAGGGGTGCTAATATAGCGAACACCGGGGAGCTGTTTTTT | CASGRGANIANTGELFF
. | TRBJ2-6 | few | TRBV29-1 | TGCAGCGTTGCTGACGCCGGGTCGGGGGCCAACGTCCTGACTTTC | CSVADAGSGANVLTF
. | TRBJ1-1 | few | TRBV7-2 | TGTGCCAGCAGAAACGGGGGAGGGGTGATCCCTGAAGCTTTCTTT | CASRNGGGVIPEAFF
TRBD1 | TRBJ2-3 | few | TRBV10-3 | TGTGCCATCAGTCCGGGACAGGGAATTACAGATACGCAGTATTTT | CAISPGQGITDTQYF
TRBD1 | TRBJ2-7 | . | TRBV18 | TGTGCCAGCTCACCCCCCGACAGGGGCCCCTACGAGCAGTACTTC | CASSPPDRGPYEQYF
TRBD1 | TRBJ2-7 | few | TRBV25-1 | TGTGCCAGCAGTGGGACAGGAAGCCACGAGCAGTACTTC | CASSGTGSHEQYF
. | TRBJ1-4 | . | TRBV7-9 | TGTGCCAGCAGCGATACTAATGAAAAACTGTTTTTT | CASSDTNEKLFF
. | TRBJ2-7 | few | TRBV10-3 | TGTGCCATCAGTGGCGGGGGCGACGAGCAGTACTTC | CAISGGGDEQYF
TRBD1 | TRBJ2-5 | few | TRBV9 | TGTGCCAGCAGCGCTGGGACAGGGGGTCGAGAGACCCAGTACTTC | CASSAGTGGRETQYF
. | TRBJ2-1 | . | TRBV5-4 | TGTGCCAGCAGCTTAGTCACCAATGAGCAGTTCTTC | CASSLVTNEQFF
. | TRBJ1-2 | . | TRBV6-1 | TGTGCCAGCAGAAGGGGCAGAGATGATGGCTACACCTTC | CASRRGRDDGYTF
TRBD2 | TRBJ2-1 | many | TRBV5-1 | TGCGCCAGCAGTAGTGGGACTAGCGAACACAATGAGCAGTTCTTC | CASSSGTSEHNEQFF
. | TRBJ1-5 | few | TRBV7-3 | TGTGCCAGCAGCTCGGTTACACAAGGGGGAAGTTACCCGTATAGCAATCAGCCCCAGCATTTT | CASSSVTQGGSYPYSNQPQHF
TRBD2 | TRBJ2-3 | few | TRBV20-1 | TGCAGTGCCCCACGAACTAGCGGCACAGATACGCAGTATTTT | CSAPRTSGTDTQYF
. | TRBJ2-3 | . | TRBV6-1 | TGTGCCAGCACTACAGGTGCTAGCACAGATACGCAGTATTTT | CASTTGASTDTQYF
TRBD2 | TRBJ2-3 | few | TRBV15 | TGTGCCACCGCCTACCCCGTGGGGCGGGGGGAAGATGTAGATACGCAGTATTTT | CATAYPVGRGEDVDTQYF
. | TRBJ1-1 | few | TRBV6-1 | TGTGCCAGCAGTCATTTTGGACGCCAGAACACTGAAGCTTTCTTT | CASSHFGRQNTEAFF
. | TRBJ2-2 | many | TRBV7-2 | TGTGCCAGCAGCTTATCCGGGGTGGACACCGGGGAGCTGTTTTTT | CASSLSGVDTGELFF
. | TRBJ1-1 | . | TRBV2 | TGTGCCAGCAGCGAACAGGGAGGGCAGATGAACACTGAAGCTTTCTTT | CASSEQGGQMNTEAFF
. | TRBJ2-3 | many | TRBV7-2 | TGTGCCAGCAGCTCCATGGACAGTTCACGGCAGTATTTT | CASSSMDSSRQYF
. | TRBJ1-1 | few | TRBV15 | TGTGCCACCAGCAGAGATCGGAGGTCCACTGAAGCTTTCTTT | CATSRDRRSTEAFF
TRBD1 | TRBJ1-4 | . | TRBV7-2 | TGTGCCAGCCAGGGGGCCGCTAGGCATGAAAAACTGTTTTTT | CASQGAARHEKLFF
. | TRBJ2-2 | . | TRBV18 | TGTGCCAGCTCACCACGCGCCCTATTAACCACCGGGGAGCTGTTTTTT | CASSPRALLTTGELFF
. | TRBJ2-1 | few | TRBV3-1 | TGTGCCAGCAGCCAACCCGGGAACAACAATGAGCAGTTCTTC | CASSQPGNNNEQFF
TRBD2 | TRBJ2-7 | . | TRBV20-1 | TGCAGTGCCAGGAGGGCTAGCGGCTACTACGAGCAGTACTTC | CSARRASGYYEQYF
. | TRBJ1-4 | few | TRBV12-3/TRBV12-4 | TGTGCCAGCAGCCGCCGGGTCGGTAATGAAAAACTGTTTTTT | CASSRRVGNEKLFF
TRBD2 | TRBJ2-1 | . | TRBV15 | TGTGCCACCAGCAGAGATTCCGGGGGGGCCATGAATGAGCAGTTCTTC | CATSRDSGGAMNEQFF
. | TRBJ1-1 | few | TRBV5-4 | TGTGCCAGCAGCATGTCAGCGGTGAACACTGAAGCTTTCTTT | CASSMSAVNTEAFF